What follows are 20 T cell receptor beta chains derived from one specimen sequenced in a study of cytomegalovirus exposure and HLA in healthy donors. PCR employed 60 Vbeta and 13 Jbeta primers. TCRdb's table, derived via immunoSEQ multiplex PCR, lists solely in-frame clones and lacks some. This sample's table has about 160,000 clones. Sequenced input: PBMCs. The receptors derive from a woman between 55 and 75 years old in good health and CMV-seronegative.

The gene calls are TRBV5-4 and TRBJ2-5; the match to TRBD1 covers 9 bases. The CDR3 totals 15 residues. Germline trimming cut 9 bases from V and 3 bases from J; bases unmatched to any gene: 12. The germline CDR1 and CDR2 sequences are SGHNT and YYREEE (reference sequence). CDR3: CANHQGGDREETQYF. In nucleotides, the CDR3 is TGTGCCAACCATCAAGGGGGGGACAGGGAAGAGACCCAGTACTTC.

The chain recombines TRBV5-8 with TRBJ2-1; the D is unclear. Trimming pared 0 bases from V and 0 bases from J, leaving 7 bases between. In germline, CDR1 is SGHTS, CDR2 YDEGEE. This CDR3 has 15 amino acids. This CDR3 reads CASSLAASSYNEQFF. The CDR3 DNA is TGTGCCAGCAGCTTGGCGGCTAGCTCCTACAATGAGCAGTTCTTC.

The CDR3 bases are TGCGCCAGCAGCCCCCAGGAGGGGGACTACGAGCAGTACTTC. It encodes CASSPQEGDYEQYF. This rearrangement joins TRBV4-1 to TRBJ2-5; the D gene could be TRBD1 or TRBD2 (6 bases each). The J call is doubtful: the DNA matches TRBJ2-7 better. The CDR3 is 14 amino acids. The germline V gene encodes CDR1 MGHRA and CDR2 YSYEKL.

The chain recombines TRBV2 with TRBJ1-5; perhaps TRBD1 as D (6 bases). The CDR3 runs 14 residues. Trimming left V 5 bases short and J 5 bases short, with 13 bases between. Per germline, CDR1 SNHLY and CDR2 FYNNEI. CDR3 in amino acids: CASSRDMGHQPQHF. The CDR3 region has the DNA TGTGCCAGCAGTCGGGACATGGGGCATCAGCCCCAGCATTTT.

V is TRBV6-5 and J is TRBJ2-7; tentative D call: TRBD2 (5 bases). Germline lookup yields CDR1 MNHEY and CDR2 SVGAGI. Trimming took 4 bases from V and 2 from J, leaving 15 bases between them. CDR3 size: 15 residues. The CDR3 DNA sequence: TGTGCCAGCAGTTCCCCGCGGCCCGGGACCTACGAGCAGTACTTC. Its translation is CASSSPRPGTYEQYF.

The gene calls are TRBV4-2 and TRBJ1-1; maybe TRBD1 (6 bases). CDR3 length: 14 amino acids. Looked up from germline, CDR1 is LGHNA and CDR2 is YNFKEQ. V was trimmed by 1 base and J by 7 bases, leaving 13 bases between them. DNA of the CDR3: TGTGCCAGCAGCCAAGTTGGGATGGACAGTGAAGCTTTCTTT. This sequence encodes CASSQVGMDSEAFF.

The chain couples TRBV7-8 to TRBJ2-1; TRBD2 aligns across 8 bases. This CDR3 spans 16 amino acids. V dropped 6 bases and J dropped 7; count of bases not matched to a gene: 14. In germline, CDR1 is SGHVS, CDR2 FQNEAQ. CDR3 coding DNA: TGTGCCAGCAGAGCCCCTTGGCGGGAGGCGAAAAATGAGCAGTTCTTC. Encoded protein: CASRAPWREAKNEQFF.

The CDR3 coding sequence is TGTGCCAGTAAGGGCGGGGGGGCCATGGAAGATACGCAGTATTTT. Translated, it gives CASKGGGAMEDTQYF. The V and J genes are TRBV19 and TRBJ2-3; 9 nucleotides line up with TRBD2. Germline values: CDR1 LNHDA, CDR2 SQIVND (reference sequence). The V and J ends lost 7 bases and 5 bases, in that order; junction bases with no gene match: 10. The CDR3 is made up of 15 amino acids. The whole variable domain, remainder taken from reference TRBV19 and TRBJ2-3, is DGGITQSPKYLFRKEGQNVTLSCEQNLNHDAMYWYRQDPGQGLRLIYYSQIVNDFQKGDIAEGYSVSREKKESFPLTVTSAQKNPTAFYLCASKGGGAMEDTQYFGPGTRLTVL.

The chain recombines TRBV28 with TRBJ1-2, with D unresolved. The CDR3 consists of 16 residues. Deletions cut 5 bases from V and 5 bases from J, with 21 bases between. The germline CDR1 and CDR2 sequences are MDHEN and SYDVKM. The CDR3 sequence: CASSPPERVVRYGYTF. CDR3 DNA sequence: TGTGCCAGCAGTCCTCCCGAACGGGTCGTGCGTTATGGCTACACCTTC.

The chain links TRBV20-1 to TRBJ1-2; TRBD1 might be the D (5 bases). The CDR3 sequence is 11 residues long. V lost 5 bases to trimming and J lost 3 bases, with 7 bases between them. Germline V gene data show CDR1 as DFQATT and CDR2 as SNEGSKA (reference sequence). In nucleotides, the CDR3 is TGCAGTGCTTCAGGGTACTATGGCTACACCTTC. It yields the protein CSASGYYGYTF.

The gene calls are TRBV6-1 and TRBJ2-3; 8 nucleotides align to TRBD2. Germline CDR1 and CDR2: MNHNS and SASEGT. Germline trimming cut 4 bases from V and 1 base from J; bases unmatched to any gene: 7. The CDR3 spans 16 residues. The CDR3 DNA is TGTGCCAGCAGTGCGACGGGGGGGCCTGGCACAGATACGCAGTATTTT. Translation gives CASSATGGPGTDTQYF.

The chain uses TRBV7-6 and TRBJ2-2, with D perhaps matching TRBD1 (5 bases). Germline-derived CDR1 and CDR2 are SGHVS and FNYEAQ. Trimming cost V 9 bases and J 0 bases, with 11 bases left between them. The CDR3 runs to 14 residues. CDR3 loop: CASKGAPNTGELFF. In DNA, the CDR3 is TGTGCCAGTAAAGGGGCCCCGAACACCGGGGAGCTGTTTTTT.

The V call is TRBV7-9, the J call TRBJ1-2, with a weak D call TRBD1 (5 bases). CDR1 SEHNR and CDR2 FQNEAQ come from the germline V gene (reference sequence). This CDR3 has 14 residues. Trimming shortened V by 4 bases and J by 3 bases, and 12 bases separated the two germline ends. CDR3 protein: CASSSRGVDYGYTF. DNA of the CDR3: TGTGCCAGCAGCTCCCGGGGGGTTGACTATGGCTACACCTTC. The full variable domain, rest sourced from reference TRBV7-9 and TRBJ1-2, is DTGVSQNPRHKITKRGQNVTFRCDPISEHNRLYWYRQTLGQGPEFLTYFQNEAQLEKSRLLSDRFSAERPKGSFSTLEIQRTEQGDSAMYLCASSSRGVDYGYTFGSGTRLTVV.

The chain employs TRBV6-1 and TRBJ2-7; possible D gene TRBD2, 6 bases. Trimming cost V 8 bases and J 11 bases, with 13 bases left between them. Germline CDR1 and CDR2: MNHNS and SASEGT. The CDR3 loop spans 10 amino acids. The DNA for the CDR3 is TGTGCCAGCGGGGAGCGGGTGAAGTACTTC. This gives the protein CASGERVKYF.

The chain has TRBV5-1 and TRBJ1-1; 7 bases line up with TRBD1. The CDR3 covers 14 residues. CDR1 and CDR2 from the germline V gene are SGHRS and YFSETQ. The trim removed 4 bases at V and 5 bases at J, leaving 8 bases unmatched. The CDR3 is CASSQGRGRTEAFF. The CDR3 DNA reads TGCGCCAGCAGCCAAGGAAGGGGGCGGACTGAAGCTTTCTTT.

The chain links TRBV6-5 to TRBJ1-2, with unresolved D. Trimming removed 2 bases at V and 4 bases at J, with 11 bases between. The length of the CDR3 is 14 residues. Germline V gene sequence: CDR1 MNHEY, CDR2 SVGAGI. In DNA form, the CDR3 reads TGTGCCAGCAGTTACGAGGGAGCCGGCTATGGCTACACCTTC. It specifies CASSYEGAGYGYTF.

The chain joins TRBV9 to TRBJ2-3; TRBD2 agrees at 9 bases. In germline, CDR1 is SGDLS, CDR2 YYNGEE. V dropped 3 bases and J dropped 1; count of bases not matched to a gene: 6. CDR3 size: 16 residues. The CDR3 is CASSAVWTSGTDTQYF. The CDR3 DNA reads TGTGCCAGCAGCGCCGTGTGGACTAGCGGCACAGATACGCAGTATTTT.

The V and J genes are TRBV30 and TRBJ1-5; tentative D call: TRBD1 (5 bases). The CDR3 extends over 13 amino acids. Trimming took off 0 bases at V and 4 bases at J, with 7 bases between the two ends. CDR1 GTSNPN and CDR2 SVGIG come from the germline V gene (reference sequence). The CDR3 sequence: CAWSVQGNQPQHF. The CDR3 DNA reads TGTGCCTGGAGTGTTCAGGGAAATCAGCCCCAGCATTTT.

The chain is built from TRBV7-3 and TRBJ1-1; D is unclear. CDR3 length equals 12 residues. CDR1 SGHTA and CDR2 FQGTGA come from the germline V gene. V lost 8 bases to trimming and J lost 1 base, with 8 bases between them. This chain's CDR3 is CASSGANTEAFF. DNA of the CDR3: TGTGCCAGCTCGGGTGCGAACACTGAAGCTTTCTTT.

The gene calls are TRBV4-1 and TRBJ2-1; 7 bases line up with TRBD1. The CDR3 extends over 14 amino acids. Germline V lookup: CDR1 MGHRA, CDR2 YSYEKL. J was trimmed by 9 bases and V by 4 bases; bases with no gene match: 9. In DNA, the CDR3 is TGCGCCAGCAGCCCCGGGACAGCCTTGGGTGAGCAGTTCTTC. Protein: CASSPGTALGEQFF.